The source of this TCR beta chain is a study of blood T cells in healthy people across ages. Study-wide findings and caveats: Roughly linearly, TCR beta diversity per million T cells fell as age increased. CMV infection status of these donors was not known. When one million T cells were used, diversity estimates were thought to be underestimates.

Then a second PCR, running roughly 7 to 11 cycles, was carried out with a sample-barcoded 5' primer and a J-beta primer mix. MiXCR was run by TCRdb on the 5' RACE reads, yielding one entry per CDR3 protein. The sample has 1.2 million to 1.5 million distinct CDR3 sequences; almost 60% are singletons. This CDR3 has 13 amino acids. Turning to this clonotype: Its specificity is unknown.

The sequence was obtained from a man aged 18 to 29 in good health. The V call is TRBV12-3 or TRBV12-4, the J call TRBJ2-4; D ambiguous. The J call may be in error: the DNA end matches TRBJ2-7 better. What was sequenced was blood. The CDR3 nucleotides read TGTGCCAGCAGTCCAGTGAACTCCTACGAGCAGTACTTC. Its protein product is CASSPVNSYEQYF.